This T cell receptor beta chain was obtained from a study of blood T cells in healthy people across ages. Study conclusions and caveats: Estimates of total diversity, which came from one million sequenced T cells, were considered to be underestimates.

PCR was performed a second time for about 6 to 12 cycles using a sample-barcoded 5' primer and a J-beta primer mix. A minimum of 2.5 million CDR3-containing paired-end reads was obtained for each sample. TCRdb reanalysed the 5' RACE reads using MiXCR and keeps one entry per CDR3 protein. The sample includes about 670,000 distinct CDR3 sequences, around two fifths seen only once; the top ten take 30%. Points on this clonotype: Its antigen is not known.

Isolation per sample recovered at least 7 million PBMCs. Each sample provided at least 5 micrograms of extracted total RNA. The germline CDR1 and CDR2 sequences are MNHEY and SMNVEV (reference sequence). This CDR3 comprises 14 residues. V lost 6 bases and J 4 bases, leaving 16 bases between the germline ends. The chain employs TRBV27 and TRBJ2-7; D possibly corresponds to TRBD1 (6 bases). The receptor was derived from a man older than 75 in good health. Input material: blood. The CDR3: CASRKLGHGYEQYF. CDR3 sequence (DNA): TGTGCCAGCAGGAAGCTGGGACACGGGTACGAGCAGTACTTC.